Listed below are T cell receptor beta chains from one sample, sequenced in a study of blood T cell repertoires in COVID-19. Repertoires were generated with immunoSEQ multiplex PCR, while TCRdb's copy carries only in-frame clones and drops some. The data show roughly 190,000 clones, roughly 84% seen once. Sequencing was done on a sample of peripheral blood. The receptor set was obtained from a human donor with acute or convalescent COVID-19. The donor label of this sample is uncertain. Both conserved end residues are part of each CDR3. The order of the fields is J gene, clone size, D gene, V gene, CDR3 DNA, CDR3 protein. A D gene is named only where the DNA matches it firmly. Not every row has a clone size; where given, it reads once, few, many or a size class.

j_call: TRBJ2-7; clone_size: -; d_call: TRBD1; v_call: TRBV2; cdr3_nt: TGTGCCAGCAATGACAGGGGAAGCTCCTACGAGCAGTACTTC; cdr3_aa: CASNDRGSSYEQYF
j_call: TRBJ1-5; clone_size: once; d_call: -; v_call: TRBV28; cdr3_nt: TGTGCCGTCGTGCAAACAAACGGGGTAAGTCAGCCCCAGCATTTT; cdr3_aa: CAVVQTNGVSQPQHF
j_call: TRBJ2-7; clone_size: once; d_call: -; v_call: TRBV25-1; cdr3_nt: TGTGCCAGCAGTGTCGGGACAAATCTCTACGAGCAGTACTTC; cdr3_aa: CASSVGTNLYEQYF
j_call: TRBJ2-5; clone_size: -; d_call: -; v_call: TRBV6-2/TRBV6-3; cdr3_nt: TGTGCCAGCAGTTCATCCGACTTAGCGAAGACCCAGTACTTC; cdr3_aa: CASSSSDLAKTQYF
j_call: TRBJ2-7; clone_size: -; d_call: -; v_call: TRBV6-5; cdr3_nt: TGTGCCAGCAGCGCCGAGGCAGGACAGTCCTACGAGCAGTACTTC; cdr3_aa: CASSAEAGQSYEQYF
j_call: TRBJ1-1; clone_size: -; d_call: -; v_call: TRBV2; cdr3_nt: TGTGCCAGCAGTGAAAGGCGGCAGCCGATGAAGAACACTGAAGCTTTCTTT; cdr3_aa: CASSERRQPMKNTEAFF
j_call: TRBJ2-1; clone_size: -; d_call: -; v_call: TRBV5-6; cdr3_nt: TGTGCCAGCGAGCTAAACAATGAGCAGTTCTTC; cdr3_aa: CASELNNEQFF
j_call: TRBJ1-1; clone_size: -; d_call: -; v_call: TRBV7-3; cdr3_nt: TGTGCCAGCAGCTATAATACAGGGCGTACTGAAGCTTTCTTT; cdr3_aa: CASSYNTGRTEAFF
j_call: TRBJ2-2; clone_size: -; d_call: TRBD2; v_call: TRBV7-9; cdr3_nt: TGTGCCAGCAGCCCTTGGACTAGCGGAGGGCTTGAGCTGTTTTTT; cdr3_aa: CASSPWTSGGLELFF
j_call: TRBJ2-7; clone_size: once; d_call: -; v_call: TRBV18; cdr3_nt: TGTGCCAGCTCCCAGGGCCGAGGCACCTACGAGCAGTACTTC; cdr3_aa: CASSQGRGTYEQYF
j_call: TRBJ2-2; clone_size: -; d_call: -; v_call: TRBV6-6; cdr3_nt: TGTGCCACCCGTCGGGGAGCTCAAAACACGAACACCGGGGAGCTGTTTTTT; cdr3_aa: CATRRGAQNTNTGELFF
j_call: TRBJ2-7; clone_size: -; d_call: -; v_call: TRBV15; cdr3_nt: TGTGCCACCAGCAGAGCGGGATACGGCTACGAGCAGTACTTC; cdr3_aa: CATSRAGYGYEQYF
j_call: TRBJ1-4; clone_size: -; d_call: -; v_call: TRBV2; cdr3_nt: TGTGCCAGCAGGCCACAGGGTTTGAGTGAAAAACTGTTTTTT; cdr3_aa: CASRPQGLSEKLFF
j_call: TRBJ2-4; clone_size: -; d_call: TRBD2; v_call: TRBV5-1; cdr3_nt: TGCGCCAGCAGCTTGGCCGGAGCGGGAGAAGAGAGCATTCAGTACTTC; cdr3_aa: CASSLAGAGEESIQYF
j_call: TRBJ1-2; clone_size: -; d_call: TRBD1; v_call: TRBV30; cdr3_nt: TGTGCCTGGAGTGCATTGAGGGGACAGGGTGGATCTCTCTATGGCTACACCTTC; cdr3_aa: CAWSALRGQGGSLYGYTF
j_call: TRBJ1-5; clone_size: -; d_call: -; v_call: TRBV2; cdr3_nt: TGTGCCAGCAGTGACTATTCGACAGGAACCACGGGTCAGCCCCAGCATTTT; cdr3_aa: CASSDYSTGTTGQPQHF
j_call: TRBJ2-3; clone_size: -; d_call: TRBD2; v_call: TRBV2; cdr3_nt: TGTGCCAGCAGTGAACGACTAGCGGGAGGTGAAGATACGCAGTATTTT; cdr3_aa: CASSERLAGGEDTQYF
j_call: TRBJ1-1; clone_size: once; d_call: -; v_call: TRBV5-1; cdr3_nt: TGCGCCAGCAGCTTCTCGGTGTTTGGGGGCACGGGCACTGAAGCTTTCTTT; cdr3_aa: CASSFSVFGGTGTEAFF
j_call: TRBJ1-2; clone_size: once; d_call: -; v_call: TRBV7-2; cdr3_nt: TGTGCCAGCAGCTTAAACGGAGGGGCTTGGGGCTACACCTTC; cdr3_aa: CASSLNGGAWGYTF
j_call: TRBJ1-2; clone_size: -; d_call: TRBD1; v_call: TRBV19; cdr3_nt: TGTGCCAGTAGTGAGTCAGGGGGCGACTATGGCTACACCTTC; cdr3_aa: CASSESGGDYGYTF
j_call: TRBJ1-5; clone_size: -; d_call: -; v_call: TRBV6-5; cdr3_nt: TGTGCCAGCAAAACGGGTCCCTCTCAGCCCCAGCATTTT; cdr3_aa: CASKTGPSQPQHF
j_call: TRBJ2-3; clone_size: -; d_call: TRBD2; v_call: TRBV28; cdr3_nt: TGTGCCAGCAGCCCGCAGGGACTAGTTTTGACAGATACGCAGTATTTT; cdr3_aa: CASSPQGLVLTDTQYF
j_call: TRBJ1-2; clone_size: -; d_call: -; v_call: TRBV6-1; cdr3_nt: TGTGCCAGCAGTGAAATTTGGGGGGGCCCGGATGGCTACACCTTC; cdr3_aa: CASSEIWGGPDGYTF
j_call: TRBJ1-1; clone_size: -; d_call: -; v_call: TRBV6-5; cdr3_nt: TGTGCCAGCAGTTACCGGGGGGTGGAAACTGAAGCTTTCTTT; cdr3_aa: CASSYRGVETEAFF
j_call: TRBJ2-7; clone_size: -; d_call: TRBD2; v_call: TRBV10-2; cdr3_nt: TGCGCCAGTAGACCGGCGGGAGGGCGGGGATACGAGCAGTACTTC; cdr3_aa: CASRPAGGRGYEQYF
j_call: TRBJ2-7; clone_size: -; d_call: TRBD1; v_call: TRBV6-5; cdr3_nt: TGTGCCAGCAGTCCCCTTTGGGACAGGTACGAGCAGTACTTC; cdr3_aa: CASSPLWDRYEQYF
j_call: TRBJ1-1; clone_size: once; d_call: TRBD1; v_call: TRBV10-2; cdr3_nt: TGCGCCAGCAGTGGACAGGGGGCGATCACTGAAGCTTTCTTT; cdr3_aa: CASSGQGAITEAFF
j_call: TRBJ1-1; clone_size: few; d_call: TRBD1; v_call: TRBV30; cdr3_nt: TGTGCCTGGAGTACCGGACAGGGGTCTGAAGCTTTCTTT; cdr3_aa: CAWSTGQGSEAFF
j_call: TRBJ1-1; clone_size: -; d_call: TRBD1; v_call: TRBV25-1; cdr3_nt: TGTGCCAGCAGTGAATCGGGGACAGGGAACACTGAAGCTTTCTTT; cdr3_aa: CASSESGTGNTEAFF
j_call: TRBJ1-5; clone_size: -; d_call: TRBD1; v_call: TRBV19; cdr3_nt: TGTGCCACCCAGCCCCAGGGGGGAAGGTCCCAGCATTTT; cdr3_aa: CATQPQGGRSQHF
j_call: TRBJ2-7; clone_size: few; d_call: TRBD1; v_call: TRBV5-6; cdr3_nt: TGTGCCAGCAGCGAAGGGGGCGCCTCAGGCGCCGAGCAGTACTTC; cdr3_aa: CASSEGGASGAEQYF
j_call: TRBJ1-3; clone_size: -; d_call: -; v_call: TRBV6-5; cdr3_nt: TGTGCCAGCAGCCTCACAGGGCACTCTGGAAACACCATATATTTT; cdr3_aa: CASSLTGHSGNTIYF
j_call: TRBJ2-7; clone_size: once; d_call: TRBD2; v_call: TRBV5-4; cdr3_nt: TGTGCCAGCAGCTTGGGCGGGGGGCAATCCTACGAGCAGTACTTC; cdr3_aa: CASSLGGGQSYEQYF
j_call: TRBJ2-1; clone_size: once; d_call: -; v_call: TRBV5-1; cdr3_nt: TGCGCCAGCAGCTTAAGGACGGGGGGCGACAATGAGCAGTTCTTC; cdr3_aa: CASSLRTGGDNEQFF
j_call: TRBJ1-6; clone_size: -; d_call: -; v_call: TRBV2; cdr3_nt: TGTGCCAGCAGTGTCGAAACGGGGTTTTCACCCCTCCACTTT; cdr3_aa: CASSVETGFSPLHF
j_call: TRBJ2-7; clone_size: -; d_call: -; v_call: TRBV6-5; cdr3_nt: TGTGCCAGCAGACGCCGACAGGTTAGCTCCTACGAGCAGTACTTC; cdr3_aa: CASRRRQVSSYEQYF
j_call: TRBJ1-4; clone_size: -; d_call: -; v_call: TRBV5-1; cdr3_nt: TGCGCCAGCAGCCCTAACAGCCGTAATGAAAAACTGTTTTTT; cdr3_aa: CASSPNSRNEKLFF
j_call: TRBJ1-2; clone_size: -; d_call: TRBD1; v_call: TRBV7-2; cdr3_nt: TGTGCCAGCAGCTTAGGGGGGACAGATATCTATGGCTACACCTTC; cdr3_aa: CASSLGGTDIYGYTF
j_call: TRBJ2-7; clone_size: -; d_call: TRBD2; v_call: TRBV7-9; cdr3_nt: TGTGCCAGCAGCTCCCATCGTAGCGGGAGAGATGAGCAGTACTTC; cdr3_aa: CASSSHRSGRDEQYF